This record concerns one T cell receptor (beta chain) sequence. Per the study methods: Amplifying reference gene primers gave estimates of nucleated cell counts. TCRdb's copy holds only in-frame clones and misses some; the assay was immunoSEQ multiplex PCR. V, J and clone size were drawn from that table, and D and trimming were deduced from the DNA. The data contain 68,000 or so clones, roughly 80% of them singletons. This sample stems from a study of blood T cell repertoires in COVID-19. Turning to the study itself: Sample material is recorded as cDNA or gDNA derived from T cells, B-cell-depleted T cells, or PBMCs.

The clonotype was recovered from a human donor in a cohort sampled during active COVID-19. The specimen sequenced was peripheral blood.

The CDR3 loop is CASSVAADTQYF. The CDR3 DNA sequence: TGTGCCAGCAGCGTAGCAGCGGATACGCAGTATTTT. The V and J genes are TRBV9 and TRBJ2-3; no firm D call. The V and J ends lost 0 bases and 6 bases respectively, with 5 bases between them. This CDR3 spans 12 amino acids. Looked up from germline, CDR1 is SGDLS and CDR2 is YYNGEE.